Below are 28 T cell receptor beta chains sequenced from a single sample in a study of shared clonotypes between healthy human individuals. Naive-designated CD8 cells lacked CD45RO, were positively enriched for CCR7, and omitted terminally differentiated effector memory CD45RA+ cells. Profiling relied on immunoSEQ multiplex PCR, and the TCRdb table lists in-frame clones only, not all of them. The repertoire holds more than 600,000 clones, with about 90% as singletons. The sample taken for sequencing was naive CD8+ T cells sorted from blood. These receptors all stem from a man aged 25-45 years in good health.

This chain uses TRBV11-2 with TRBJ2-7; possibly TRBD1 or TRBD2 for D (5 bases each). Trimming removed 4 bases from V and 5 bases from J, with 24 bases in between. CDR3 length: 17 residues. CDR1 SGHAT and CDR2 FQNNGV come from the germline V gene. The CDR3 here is CASSSLGPLTLGDEQYF. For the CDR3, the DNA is TGTGCCAGCAGCTCCCTAGGTCCTCTGACGCTGGGGGACGAGCAGTACTTC.

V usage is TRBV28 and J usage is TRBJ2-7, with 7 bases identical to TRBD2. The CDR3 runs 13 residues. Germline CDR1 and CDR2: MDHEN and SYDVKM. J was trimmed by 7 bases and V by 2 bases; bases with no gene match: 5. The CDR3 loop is CASSLLLAREQYF. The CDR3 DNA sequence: TGTGCCAGCAGTTTACTACTAGCGAGGGAGCAGTACTTC. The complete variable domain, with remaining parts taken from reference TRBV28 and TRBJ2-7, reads DVKVTQSSRYLVKRTGEKVFLECVQDMDHENMFWYRQDPGLGLRLIYFSYDVKMKEKGDIPEGYSVSREKKERFSLILESASTNQTSMYLCASSLLLAREQYFGPGTRLTVT.

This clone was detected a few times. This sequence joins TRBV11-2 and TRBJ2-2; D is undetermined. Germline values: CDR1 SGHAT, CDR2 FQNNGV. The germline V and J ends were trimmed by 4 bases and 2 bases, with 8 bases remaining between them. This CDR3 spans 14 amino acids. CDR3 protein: CASSSGPNTGELFF. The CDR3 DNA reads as TGTGCCAGCAGCTCGGGCCCCAACACCGGGGAGCTGTTTTTT.

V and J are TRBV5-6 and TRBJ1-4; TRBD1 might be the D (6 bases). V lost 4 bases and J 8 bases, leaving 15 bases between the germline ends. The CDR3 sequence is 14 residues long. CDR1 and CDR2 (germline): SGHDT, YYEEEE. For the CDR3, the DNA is TGTGCCAGCAGCCAGACAGGAAACAGAGAAAAACTGTTTTTT. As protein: CASSQTGNREKLFF.

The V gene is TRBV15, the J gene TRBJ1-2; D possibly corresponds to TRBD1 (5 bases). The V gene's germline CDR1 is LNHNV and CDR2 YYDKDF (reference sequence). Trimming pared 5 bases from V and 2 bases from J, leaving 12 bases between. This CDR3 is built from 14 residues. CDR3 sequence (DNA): TGTGCCACCAGCCACGCGACAGAGAACTATGGCTACACCTTC. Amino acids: CATSHATENYGYTF.

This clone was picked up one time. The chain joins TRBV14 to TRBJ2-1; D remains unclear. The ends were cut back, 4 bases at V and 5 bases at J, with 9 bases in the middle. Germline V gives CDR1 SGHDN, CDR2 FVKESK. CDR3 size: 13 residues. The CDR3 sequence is CASSPVFNNEQFF. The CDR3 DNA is TGTGCCAGCAGCCCCGTTTTCAACAATGAGCAGTTCTTC.

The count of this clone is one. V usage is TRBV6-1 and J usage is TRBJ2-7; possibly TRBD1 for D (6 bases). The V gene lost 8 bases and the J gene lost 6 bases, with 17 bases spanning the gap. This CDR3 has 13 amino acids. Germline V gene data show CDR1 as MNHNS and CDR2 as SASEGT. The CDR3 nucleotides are TGTGCCAGCCTTGGGCCAGGGGTTGGCGAGCAGTACTTC. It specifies CASLGPGVGEQYF.

In nucleotides, the CDR3 is TGTGCCAGCAGTTCCTACAGGGGCGACTACGAGCAGTACTTC. It encodes CASSSYRGDYEQYF. This chain connects TRBV27 to TRBJ2-7; 7 nucleotides line up with TRBD1. CDR1 is MNHEY, CDR2 SMNVEV, per germline (reference sequence). The CDR3 sequence is 14 residues long. V was clipped by 4 bases and J by 3 bases; unmatched bases: 6.

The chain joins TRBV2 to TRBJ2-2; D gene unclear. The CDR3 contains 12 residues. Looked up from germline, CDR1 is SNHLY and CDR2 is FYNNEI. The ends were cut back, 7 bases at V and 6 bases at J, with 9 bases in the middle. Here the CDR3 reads CASITGAGELFF. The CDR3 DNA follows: TGTGCCAGCATCACGGGTGCCGGGGAGCTGTTTTTT.

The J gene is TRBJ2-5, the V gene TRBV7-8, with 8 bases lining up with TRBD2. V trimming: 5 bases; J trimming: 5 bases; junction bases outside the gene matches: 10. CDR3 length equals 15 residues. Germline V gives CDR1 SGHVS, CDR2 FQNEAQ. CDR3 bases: TGTGCCAGCAGCCCCTGGACTAGCCCGCGGGAGACCCAGTACTTC. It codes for CASSPWTSPRETQYF.

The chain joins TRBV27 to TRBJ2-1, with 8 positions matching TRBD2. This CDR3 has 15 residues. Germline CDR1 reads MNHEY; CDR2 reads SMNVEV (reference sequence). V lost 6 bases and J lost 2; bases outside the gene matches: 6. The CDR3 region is CASSPSRGAYNEQFF. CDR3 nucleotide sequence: TGTGCCAGCAGCCCCTCGCGGGGGGCCTACAATGAGCAGTTCTTC.

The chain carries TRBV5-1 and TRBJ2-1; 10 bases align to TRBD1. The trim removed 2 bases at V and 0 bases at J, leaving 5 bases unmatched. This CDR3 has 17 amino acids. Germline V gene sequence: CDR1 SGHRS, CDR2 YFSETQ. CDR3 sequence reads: CASSLGQGGTSYNEQFF. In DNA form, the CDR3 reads TGCGCCAGCAGCTTAGGACAGGGGGGAACCTCCTACAATGAGCAGTTCTTC.

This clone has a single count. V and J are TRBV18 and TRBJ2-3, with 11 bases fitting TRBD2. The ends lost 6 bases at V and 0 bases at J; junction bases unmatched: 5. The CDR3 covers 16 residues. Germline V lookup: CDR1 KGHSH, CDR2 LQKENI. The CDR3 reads CASSTGLAGSTDTQYF. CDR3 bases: TGTGCCAGCTCGACAGGACTAGCGGGCAGCACAGATACGCAGTATTTT.

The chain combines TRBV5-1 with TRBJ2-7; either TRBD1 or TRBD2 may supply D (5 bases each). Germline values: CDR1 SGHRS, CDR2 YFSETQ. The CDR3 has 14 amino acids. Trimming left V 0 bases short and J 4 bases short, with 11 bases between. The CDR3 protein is CASSLGGPYYEQYF. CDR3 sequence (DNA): TGCGCCAGCAGCTTGGGGGGACCTTATTACGAGCAGTACTTC.

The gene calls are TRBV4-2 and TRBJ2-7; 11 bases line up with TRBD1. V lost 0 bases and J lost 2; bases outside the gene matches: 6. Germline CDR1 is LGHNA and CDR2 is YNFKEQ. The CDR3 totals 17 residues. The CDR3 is CASSQETGTGGTYEQYF. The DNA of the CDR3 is TGTGCCAGCAGCCAAGAAACCGGGACAGGGGGGACCTACGAGCAGTACTTC.

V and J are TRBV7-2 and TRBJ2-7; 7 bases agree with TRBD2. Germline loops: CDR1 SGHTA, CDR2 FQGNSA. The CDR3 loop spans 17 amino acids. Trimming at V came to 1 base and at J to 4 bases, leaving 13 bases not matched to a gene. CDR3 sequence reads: CASSLVGRAGVIYEQYF. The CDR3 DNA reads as TGTGCCAGCAGCTTAGTTGGGCGCGCGGGAGTGATTTACGAGCAGTACTTC.

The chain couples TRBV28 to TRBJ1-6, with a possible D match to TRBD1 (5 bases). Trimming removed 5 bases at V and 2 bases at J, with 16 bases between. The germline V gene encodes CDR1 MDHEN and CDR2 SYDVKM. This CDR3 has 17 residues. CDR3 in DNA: TGTGCCAGCAGTGCGACAGCCCAACCTACCTATAATTCACCCCTCCACTTT. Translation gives CASSATAQPTYNSPLHF.

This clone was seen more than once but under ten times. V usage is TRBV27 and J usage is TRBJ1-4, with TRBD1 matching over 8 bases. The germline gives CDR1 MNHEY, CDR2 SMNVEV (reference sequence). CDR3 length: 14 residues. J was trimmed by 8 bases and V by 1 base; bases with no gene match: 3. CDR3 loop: CASSLFTGGEKLFF. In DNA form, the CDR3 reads TGTGCCAGCAGTTTATTTACAGGGGGAGAAAAACTGTTTTTT.

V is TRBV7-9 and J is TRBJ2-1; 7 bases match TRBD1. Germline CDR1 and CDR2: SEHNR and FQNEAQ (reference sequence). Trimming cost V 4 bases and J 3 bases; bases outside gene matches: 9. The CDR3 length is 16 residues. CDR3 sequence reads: CASSSKGQQLYNEQFF. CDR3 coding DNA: TGTGCCAGCAGCTCGAAGGGACAGCAGCTCTACAATGAGCAGTTCTTC. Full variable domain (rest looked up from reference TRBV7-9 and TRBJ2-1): DTGVSQNPRHKITKRGQNVTFRCDPISEHNRLYWYRQTLGQGPEFLTYFQNEAQLEKSRLLSDRFSAERPKGSFSTLEIQRTEQGDSAMYLCASSSKGQQLYNEQFFGPGTRLTVL.

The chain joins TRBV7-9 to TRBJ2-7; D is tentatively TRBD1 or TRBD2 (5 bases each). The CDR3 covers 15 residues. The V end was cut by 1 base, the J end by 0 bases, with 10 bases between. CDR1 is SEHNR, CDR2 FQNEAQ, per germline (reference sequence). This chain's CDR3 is CASSLGDRSSYEQYF. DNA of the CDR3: TGTGCCAGCAGCTTAGGGGACCGCAGCTCCTACGAGCAGTACTTC.

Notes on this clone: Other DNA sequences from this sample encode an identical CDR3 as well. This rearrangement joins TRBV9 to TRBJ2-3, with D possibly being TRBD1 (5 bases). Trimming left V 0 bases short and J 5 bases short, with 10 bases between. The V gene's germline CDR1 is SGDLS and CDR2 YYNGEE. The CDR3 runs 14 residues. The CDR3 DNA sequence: TGTGCCAGCAGCGTAGAGGGGCTGGGAGATACGCAGTATTTT. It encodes CASSVEGLGDTQYF.

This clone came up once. The CDR3 sequence: CAWRSPGGVTEAFF. The CDR3 DNA reads as TGTGCCTGGAGGTCTCCGGGGGGGGTCACTGAAGCTTTCTTT. The V gene is TRBV30, the J gene TRBJ1-1; a weak D match, TRBD1 (5 bases). The germline CDR1 and CDR2 sequences are GTSNPN and SVGIG (reference sequence). V was shortened by 3 bases and J by 4 bases, with 15 bases between the two germline ends. This CDR3 has 14 amino acids.

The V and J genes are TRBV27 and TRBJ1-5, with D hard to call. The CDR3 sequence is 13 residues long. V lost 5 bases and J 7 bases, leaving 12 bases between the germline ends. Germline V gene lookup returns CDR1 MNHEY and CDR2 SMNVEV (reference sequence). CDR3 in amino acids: CASSPGYLQPQHF. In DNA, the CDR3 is TGTGCCAGCAGTCCAGGCTATTTACAGCCCCAGCATTTT.

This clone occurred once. CDR3 DNA sequence: TGTGCCAGCAGTACTAGAACGGGCGAGAGTGGAATCACGACAGATACGCAGTATTTT. It yields the protein CASSTRTGESGITTDTQYF. The genes are TRBV11-3 and TRBJ2-3; TRBD2 might be the D (5 bases). Trimming pared 6 bases from V and 3 bases from J, leaving 28 bases between. Germline V gene data show CDR1 as SGHNT and CDR2 as YENEEA. The CDR3 length is 19 residues.

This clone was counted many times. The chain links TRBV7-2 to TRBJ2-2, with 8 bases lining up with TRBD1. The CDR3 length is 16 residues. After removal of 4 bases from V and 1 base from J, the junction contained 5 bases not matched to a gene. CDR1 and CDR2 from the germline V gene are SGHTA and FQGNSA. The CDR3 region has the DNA TGTGCCAGCAGCTGGACAGGGTTTGTGAACACCGGGGAGCTGTTTTTT. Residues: CASSWTGFVNTGELFF.

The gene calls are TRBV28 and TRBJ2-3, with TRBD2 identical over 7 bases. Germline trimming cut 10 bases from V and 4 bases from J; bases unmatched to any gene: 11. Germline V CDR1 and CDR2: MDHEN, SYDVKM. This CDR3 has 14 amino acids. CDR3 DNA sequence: TGTGCCACCATCGGACTAGTGGACCCAGATACGCAGTATTTT. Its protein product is CATIGLVDPDTQYF.

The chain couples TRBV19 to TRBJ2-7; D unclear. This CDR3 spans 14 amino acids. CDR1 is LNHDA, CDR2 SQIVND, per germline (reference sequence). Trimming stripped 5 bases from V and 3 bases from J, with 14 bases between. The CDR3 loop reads CASSSALYDYEQYF. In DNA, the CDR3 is TGTGCCAGTAGTTCCGCCCTATACGACTACGAGCAGTACTTC.

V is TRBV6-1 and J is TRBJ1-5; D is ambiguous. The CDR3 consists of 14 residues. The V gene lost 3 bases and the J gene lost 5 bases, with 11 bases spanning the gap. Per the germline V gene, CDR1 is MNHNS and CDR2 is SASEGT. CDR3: CASSEVTDHQPQHF. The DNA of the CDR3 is TGTGCCAGCAGTGAGGTCACCGATCATCAGCCCCAGCATTTT.